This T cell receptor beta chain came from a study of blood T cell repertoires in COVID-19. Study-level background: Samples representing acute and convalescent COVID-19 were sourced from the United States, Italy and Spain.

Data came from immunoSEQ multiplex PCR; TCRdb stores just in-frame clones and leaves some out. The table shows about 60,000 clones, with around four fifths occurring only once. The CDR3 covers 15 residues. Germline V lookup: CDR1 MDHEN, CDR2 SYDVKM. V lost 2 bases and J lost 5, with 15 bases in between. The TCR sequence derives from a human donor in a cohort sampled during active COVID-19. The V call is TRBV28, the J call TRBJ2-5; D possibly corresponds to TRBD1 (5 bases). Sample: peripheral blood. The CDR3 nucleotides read TGTGCCAGCAGTTTACAGGGAAGTGTTGTGGAGACCCAGTACTTC. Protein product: CASSLQGSVVETQYF.